This T cell receptor (beta chain) is drawn from a study of shared clonotypes between healthy human individuals. The length of the CDR3 is 15 residues. Germline V gene data show CDR1 as SGHRS and CDR2 as YFSETQ. The ends were cut back, 1 base at V and 4 bases at J, with 14 bases in the middle. The protocol was immunoSEQ multiplex PCR, while the TCRdb copy is restricted to in-frame clones and leaves out a portion. The sample contains about 1 million clones, about 75% of which appear only once. The TCR comes from a man aged 18 to 30 in good health. This rearrangement joins TRBV5-1 to TRBJ2-5, with D hard to call. Sequenced: memory CD4+ T cells sorted from blood. As for subset: CD45RA-negative fraction. The CDR3 reads CASSLSKGSAETQYF. The CDR3 bases are TGCGCCAGCAGCTTGTCTAAAGGAAGCGCAGAGACCCAGTACTTC.